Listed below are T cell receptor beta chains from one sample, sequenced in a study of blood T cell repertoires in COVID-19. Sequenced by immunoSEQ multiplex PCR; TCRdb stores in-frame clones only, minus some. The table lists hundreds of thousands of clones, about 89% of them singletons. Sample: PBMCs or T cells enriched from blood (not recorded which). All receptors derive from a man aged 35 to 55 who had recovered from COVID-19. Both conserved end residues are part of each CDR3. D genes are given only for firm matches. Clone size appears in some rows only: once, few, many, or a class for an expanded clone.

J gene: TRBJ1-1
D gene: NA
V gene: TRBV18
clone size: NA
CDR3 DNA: TGTGCCAGCTCACCTACTTTGTCGGAGACTGAAGCTTTCTTT
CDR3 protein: CASSPTLSETEAFF

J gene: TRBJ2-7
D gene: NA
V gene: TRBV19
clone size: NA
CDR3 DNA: TGTGCCAGTAGTTCCCAACAGGGTGCCGAGTCCTACGAGCAGTACTTC
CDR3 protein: CASSSQQGAESYEQYF

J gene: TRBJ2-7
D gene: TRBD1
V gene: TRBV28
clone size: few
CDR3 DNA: TGTGCCAGCAGTTCCTCCGGGACAGGGTTTAGATACGAGCAGTACTTC
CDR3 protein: CASSSSGTGFRYEQYF

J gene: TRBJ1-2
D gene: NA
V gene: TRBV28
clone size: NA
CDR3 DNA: TGTGCCAGCAGCCCGGACGGGGTCTATGGCTACACCTTC
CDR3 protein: CASSPDGVYGYTF

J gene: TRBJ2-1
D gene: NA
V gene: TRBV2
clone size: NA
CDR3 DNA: TGTGCCAGCAGTGATCGGCTCGGGGAGCAGTTCTTC
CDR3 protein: CASSDRLGEQFF

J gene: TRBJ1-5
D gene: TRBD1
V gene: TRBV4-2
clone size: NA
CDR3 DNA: TGTGCCAGCAGCCAAGGGACAGGGCTTCAGCCCCAGCATTTT
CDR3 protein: CASSQGTGLQPQHF

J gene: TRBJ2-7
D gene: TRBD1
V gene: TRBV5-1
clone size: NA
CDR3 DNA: TGCGCCAGCAGGTTGACAGGGATAAACGAGCAGTACTTC
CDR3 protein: CASRLTGINEQYF

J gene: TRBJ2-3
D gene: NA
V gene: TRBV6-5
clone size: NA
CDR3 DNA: TGTGCCACAAAAAAGGGGCCCTCCCCCACAGATACGCAGTATTTT
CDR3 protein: CATKKGPSPTDTQYF

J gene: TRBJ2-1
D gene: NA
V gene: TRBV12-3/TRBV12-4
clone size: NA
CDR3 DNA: TGTGCCAGCAGTTTCACAGGAGACAATGAGCAGTTCTTC
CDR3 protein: CASSFTGDNEQFF

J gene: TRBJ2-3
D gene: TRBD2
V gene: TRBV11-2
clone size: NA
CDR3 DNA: TGTGCCAGCAGCTTAGTTAGCGGGTTCACAGATACGCAGTATTTT
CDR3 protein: CASSLVSGFTDTQYF

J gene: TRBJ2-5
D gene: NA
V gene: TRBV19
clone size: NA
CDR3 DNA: TGTGCCAGTAGTATAGATCTAAGGGGGGAGACCCAGTACTTC
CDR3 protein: CASSIDLRGETQYF

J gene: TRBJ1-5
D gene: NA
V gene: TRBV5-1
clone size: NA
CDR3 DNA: TGCGCCAGCAGAAGACAGGTATCTAGCGGGGAGCCCCAGCATTTT
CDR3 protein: CASRRQVSSGEPQHF

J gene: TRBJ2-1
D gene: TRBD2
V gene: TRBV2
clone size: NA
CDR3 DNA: TGTGCCAGCAGTGAAACGACGACTAGCGGGGGGTACAATGAGCAGTTCTTC
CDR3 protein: CASSETTTSGGYNEQFF

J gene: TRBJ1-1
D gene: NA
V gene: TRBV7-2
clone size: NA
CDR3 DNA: TGTGCCAGCACTCAAAAAAAAACAGAAATTGAAGCTTTCTTT
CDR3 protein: CASTQKKTEIEAFF

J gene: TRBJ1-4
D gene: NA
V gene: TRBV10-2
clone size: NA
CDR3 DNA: TGCGCCAGCAGTGATCTTCGTTCAGGAACTAATGAAAAACTGTTTTTT
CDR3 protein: CASSDLRSGTNEKLFF

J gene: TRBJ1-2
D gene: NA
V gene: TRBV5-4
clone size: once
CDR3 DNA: TGTGCCAGCAGCGCCCCTACAGGGACGGCTGGCTACACCTTC
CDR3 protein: CASSAPTGTAGYTF

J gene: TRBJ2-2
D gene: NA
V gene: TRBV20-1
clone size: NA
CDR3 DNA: TGCAGTGCTAGACAGTCCGGGGAGCTGTTTTTT
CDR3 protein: CSARQSGELFF

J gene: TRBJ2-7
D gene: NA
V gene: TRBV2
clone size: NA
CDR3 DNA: TGTGCCAGTAGTAAGGACTACCTCTACGAGCAGTACTTC
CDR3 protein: CASSKDYLYEQYF

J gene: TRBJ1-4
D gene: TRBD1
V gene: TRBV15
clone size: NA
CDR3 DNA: TGTGCCACCAGCAGAGATAACCCAGGGGGCTGGGAAAAACTGTTTTTT
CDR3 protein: CATSRDNPGGWEKLFF

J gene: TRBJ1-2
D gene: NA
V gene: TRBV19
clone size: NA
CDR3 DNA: TGTGCCAGTAGTGAGGACATCCTCTATGGCTACACCTTC
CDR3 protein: CASSEDILYGYTF

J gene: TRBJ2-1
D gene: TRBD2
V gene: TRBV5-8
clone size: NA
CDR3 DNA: TGTGCCAGCAGCTTGATAACTAGCGGGAGCAATGAGCAGTTCTTC
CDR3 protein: CASSLITSGSNEQFF

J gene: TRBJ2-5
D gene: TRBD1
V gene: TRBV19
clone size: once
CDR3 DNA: TGTGCCAGTAGTGTGACAGGGGGGGCAGAGACCCAGTACTTC
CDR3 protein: CASSVTGGAETQYF

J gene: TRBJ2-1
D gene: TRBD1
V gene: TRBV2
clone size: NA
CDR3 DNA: TGTGCCAGCCGTACCCCGATTGACAGGGCCCATGAGCAGTTCTTC
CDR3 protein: CASRTPIDRAHEQFF

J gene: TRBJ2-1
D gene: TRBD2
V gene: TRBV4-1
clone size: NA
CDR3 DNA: TGCGCCAGCAGCCAACCTGGACTAGCGGAAAGTAATGAGCAGTTCTTC
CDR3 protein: CASSQPGLAESNEQFF

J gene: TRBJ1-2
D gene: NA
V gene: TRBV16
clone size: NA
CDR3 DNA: TGTGCCAGCAGCCAGCACGAGGCAAACTATGGCTACACCTTC
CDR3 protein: CASSQHEANYGYTF

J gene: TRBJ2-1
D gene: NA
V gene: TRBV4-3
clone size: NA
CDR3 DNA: TGCGCCAGCAGCCAAGATATCCGGGATCCTAACAATGAGCAGTTCTTC
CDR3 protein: CASSQDIRDPNNEQFF

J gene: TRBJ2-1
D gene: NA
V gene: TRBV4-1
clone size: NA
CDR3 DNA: TGCGCCAGCAGCCAAGAATCGACGAGAGGGGGAAGGAATGAGCAGTTCTTC
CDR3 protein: CASSQESTRGGRNEQFF

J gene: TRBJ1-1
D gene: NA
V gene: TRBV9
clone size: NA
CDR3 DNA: TGTGCCAGCAGCGTAGTAGGGGGTAACACTGAAGCTTTCTTT
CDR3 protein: CASSVVGGNTEAFF

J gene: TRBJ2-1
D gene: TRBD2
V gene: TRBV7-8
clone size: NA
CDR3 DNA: TGTGCCAGCAGCACAGAGGGACTAGCGGGATTAGATGAGCAGTTCTTC
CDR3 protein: CASSTEGLAGLDEQFF

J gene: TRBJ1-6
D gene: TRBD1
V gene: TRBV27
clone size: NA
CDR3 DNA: TGTGCCAGCAGTTTAGAAGCCTGGGACAGGGCGGGTTCACCCCTCCACTTT
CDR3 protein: CASSLEAWDRAGSPLHF

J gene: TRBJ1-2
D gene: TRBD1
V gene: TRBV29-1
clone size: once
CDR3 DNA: TGCAGCGTCAAAAAGGGGACAGGGACAGCTAACTATGGCTACACCTTC
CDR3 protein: CSVKKGTGTANYGYTF

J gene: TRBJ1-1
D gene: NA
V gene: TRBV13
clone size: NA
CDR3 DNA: TGTGCCAGCAGCTTACCTGTATGGCGGGTAGCGAACACTGAAGCTTTCTTT
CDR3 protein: CASSLPVWRVANTEAFF

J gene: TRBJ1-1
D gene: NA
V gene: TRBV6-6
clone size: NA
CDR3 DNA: TGTGCCAGCACGTCAGGGGCGCGTTCCGTCACTGAAGCTTTCTTT
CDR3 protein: CASTSGARSVTEAFF

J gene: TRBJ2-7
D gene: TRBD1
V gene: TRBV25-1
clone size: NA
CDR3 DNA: TGTGCCAGCAGTGTCGCCGGGACAGGGGGCTACGAGCAGTACTTC
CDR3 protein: CASSVAGTGGYEQYF

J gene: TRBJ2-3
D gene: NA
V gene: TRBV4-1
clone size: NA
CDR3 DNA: TGCGCCAGCAGCCCGAACAGGGACCCCGGGTACACAGATACGCAGTATTTT
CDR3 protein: CASSPNRDPGYTDTQYF

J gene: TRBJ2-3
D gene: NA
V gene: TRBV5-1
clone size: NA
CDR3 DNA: TGCGCCAGCAGCTTGGGGTATGGGGTGCGACTACAGACAGATACGCAGTATTTT
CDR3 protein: CASSLGYGVRLQTDTQYF

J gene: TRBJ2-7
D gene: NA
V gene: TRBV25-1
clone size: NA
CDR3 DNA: TGTGCCAGCAGTGAATTTGTACAGGACCTCTACGAGCAGTACTTC
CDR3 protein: CASSEFVQDLYEQYF

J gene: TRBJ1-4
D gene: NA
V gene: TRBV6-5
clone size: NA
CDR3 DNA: TGTGCCAGCAGGGTCCAGGCTAATGAAAAACTGTTTTTT
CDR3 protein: CASRVQANEKLFF

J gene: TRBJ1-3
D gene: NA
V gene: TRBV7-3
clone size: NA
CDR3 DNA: TGTGCCAGCAGCCTGGGACACCCGTCCTCTGGAAACACCATATATTTT
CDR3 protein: CASSLGHPSSGNTIYF

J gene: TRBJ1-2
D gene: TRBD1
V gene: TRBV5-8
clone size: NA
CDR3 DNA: TGTGCCAGCAGCGGGACCGGGACAGGCGAATCCGGGTATGGCTACACCTTC
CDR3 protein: CASSGTGTGESGYGYTF

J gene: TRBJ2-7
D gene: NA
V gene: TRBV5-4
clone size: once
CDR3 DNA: TGTGCCAGCAGCTTGGCGGGGAGCTCCTACGAGCAGTACTTC
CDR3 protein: CASSLAGSSYEQYF

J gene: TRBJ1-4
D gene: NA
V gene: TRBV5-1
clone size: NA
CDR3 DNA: TGCGCCAGCAGCAGGACAGAGACGAGAAAACTGTTTTTT
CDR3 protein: CASSRTETRKLFF

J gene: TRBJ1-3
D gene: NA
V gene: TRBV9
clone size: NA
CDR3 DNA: TGTGCCAGCAGCGTAGTAGCGGAGTCTGGAAACACCATATATTTT
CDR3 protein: CASSVVAESGNTIYF

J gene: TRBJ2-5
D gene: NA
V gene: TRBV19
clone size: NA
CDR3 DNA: TGTGCCAGTAGCCCTCAGGGGACTATCGGAGAGACCCAGTACTTC
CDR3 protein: CASSPQGTIGETQYF

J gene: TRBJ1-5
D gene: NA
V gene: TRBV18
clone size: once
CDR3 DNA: TGTGCCAGCTCACCTGACCCGGGTTTGAGCAATCAGCCCCAGCATTTT
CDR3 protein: CASSPDPGLSNQPQHF

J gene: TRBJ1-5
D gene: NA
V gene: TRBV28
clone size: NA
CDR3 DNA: TGTGCCAGCAGACCGGAACAGGGAGATCATCAGCCCCAGCATTTT
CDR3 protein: CASRPEQGDHQPQHF

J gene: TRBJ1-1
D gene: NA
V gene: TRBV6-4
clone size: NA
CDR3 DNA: TGTGCCAGCAGGAAGACATTTGGAGGGGCCGAAGCTTTCTTT
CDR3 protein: CASRKTFGGAEAFF

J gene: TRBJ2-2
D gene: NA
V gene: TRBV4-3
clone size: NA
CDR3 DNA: TGCGCCAGCAGCCAAGATTCAGGCGGGGAGCTGTTTTTT
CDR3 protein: CASSQDSGGELFF

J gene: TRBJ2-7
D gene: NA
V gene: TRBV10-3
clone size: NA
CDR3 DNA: TGTGCCATCAGTGATTTCTCAGGTTCCTACGAGCAGTACTTC
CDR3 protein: CAISDFSGSYEQYF

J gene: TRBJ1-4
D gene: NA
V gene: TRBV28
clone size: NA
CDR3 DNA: TGTGCCAGCAGTTTGGGTCAGGGGTTCTCGGGGGAAAAACTGTTTTTT
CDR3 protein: CASSLGQGFSGEKLFF

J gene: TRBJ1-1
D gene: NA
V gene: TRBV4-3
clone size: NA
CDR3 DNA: TGCGCCAGCAGCCAAGATAGGTGGGCGAACACTGAAGCTTTCTTT
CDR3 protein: CASSQDRWANTEAFF

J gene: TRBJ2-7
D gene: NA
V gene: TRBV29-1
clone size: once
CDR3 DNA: TGCAGCGTTGAGATATACCCAGGGAAGAAGAAACAGTACTTC
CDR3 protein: CSVEIYPGKKKQYF

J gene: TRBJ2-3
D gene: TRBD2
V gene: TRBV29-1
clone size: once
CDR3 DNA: TGCAGCGTTGATGGGACTAGCGGGGGGGCCAGCACAGATACGCAGTATTTT
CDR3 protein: CSVDGTSGGASTDTQYF

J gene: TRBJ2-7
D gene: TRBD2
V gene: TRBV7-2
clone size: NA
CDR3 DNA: TGTGCCAGCAGCTTATCTAGCGGGGGGGTCGGAATGGAGCAGTACTTC
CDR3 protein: CASSLSSGGVGMEQYF

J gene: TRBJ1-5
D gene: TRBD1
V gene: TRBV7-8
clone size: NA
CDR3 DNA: TGTGCCAGCAGCTTAGCTGGGACAGTCTATAGCAATCAGCCCCAGCATTTT
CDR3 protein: CASSLAGTVYSNQPQHF

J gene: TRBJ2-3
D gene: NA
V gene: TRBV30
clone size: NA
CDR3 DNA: TGTGCCTGGATCGGTTTGGGGCTAGCGAATGCAGATACGCAGTATTTT
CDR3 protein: CAWIGLGLANADTQYF

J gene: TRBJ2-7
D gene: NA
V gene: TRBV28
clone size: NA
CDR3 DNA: TGTGCCAGCAGCTCCGACGGGGGTGGGGAGCAGTACTTC
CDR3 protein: CASSSDGGGEQYF